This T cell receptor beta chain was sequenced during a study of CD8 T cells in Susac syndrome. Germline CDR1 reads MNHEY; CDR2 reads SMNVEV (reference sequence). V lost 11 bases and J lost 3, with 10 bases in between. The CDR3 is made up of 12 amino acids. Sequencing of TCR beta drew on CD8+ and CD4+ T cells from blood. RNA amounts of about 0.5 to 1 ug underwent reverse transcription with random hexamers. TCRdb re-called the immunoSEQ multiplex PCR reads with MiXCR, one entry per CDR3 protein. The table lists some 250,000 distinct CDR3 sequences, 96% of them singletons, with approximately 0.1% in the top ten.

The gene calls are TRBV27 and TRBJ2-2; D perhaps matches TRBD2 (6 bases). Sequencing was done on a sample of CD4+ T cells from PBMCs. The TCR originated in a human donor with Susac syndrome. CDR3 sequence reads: CAPRRDTGELFF. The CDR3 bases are TGTGCCCCCAGGAGGGACACCGGGGAGCTGTTTTTT.